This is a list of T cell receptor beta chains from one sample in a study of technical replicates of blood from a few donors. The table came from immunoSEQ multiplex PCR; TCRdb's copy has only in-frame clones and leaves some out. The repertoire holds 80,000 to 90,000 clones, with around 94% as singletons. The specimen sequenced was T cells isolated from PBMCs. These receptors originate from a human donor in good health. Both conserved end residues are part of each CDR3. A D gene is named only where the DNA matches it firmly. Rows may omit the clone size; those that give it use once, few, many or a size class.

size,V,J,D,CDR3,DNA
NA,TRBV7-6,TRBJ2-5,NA,CASSFRSGGSKETQYF,TGTGCCAGCAGCTTCAGAAGCGGAGGATCGAAAGAGACCCAGTACTTC
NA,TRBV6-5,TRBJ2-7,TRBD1,CASSYRGQKDEQYF,TGTGCCAGCAGTTACAGGGGGCAGAAGGACGAGCAGTACTTC
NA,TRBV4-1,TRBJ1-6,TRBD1,CASSQAGQRVYNSPLHF,TGCGCCAGCAGCCAAGCGGGACAGAGGGTTTATAATTCACCCCTCCACTTT
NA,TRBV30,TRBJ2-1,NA,CAWSVLGTRGYNEQFF,TGTGCCTGGAGTGTGCTTGGAACTAGAGGGTACAATGAGCAGTTCTTC
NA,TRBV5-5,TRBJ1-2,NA,CASSFRTAHYGYTF,TGTGCCAGCAGCTTTCGGACAGCCCACTATGGCTACACCTTC
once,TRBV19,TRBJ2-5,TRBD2,CASSESSSGAIQETQYF,TGTGCCAGTAGTGAATCTTCTAGCGGGGCGATCCAAGAGACCCAGTACTTC
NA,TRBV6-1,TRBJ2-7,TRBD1,CASSERGQGFTVWYEQYF,TGTGCCAGCAGTGAACGGGGACAGGGGTTCACAGTCTGGTACGAGCAGTACTTC
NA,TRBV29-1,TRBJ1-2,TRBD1,CSADSQGDYGYTF,TGCAGCGCAGACAGTCAGGGGGACTATGGCTACACCTTC
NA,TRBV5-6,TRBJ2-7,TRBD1,CASSPGLGQFYEQYF,TGTGCCAGCAGCCCTGGACTGGGACAGTTCTACGAGCAGTACTTC
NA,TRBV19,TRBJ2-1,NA,CASSIDRGGYNEQFF,TGTGCCAGTAGTATAGATCGAGGGGGCTACAATGAGCAGTTCTTC
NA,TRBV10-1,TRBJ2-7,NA,CASSRDLSSYEQYF,TGCGCCAGCAGCCGGGACTTAAGCTCCTACGAGCAGTACTTC
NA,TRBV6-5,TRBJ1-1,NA,CAIPGQGEEVAFF,TGTGCCATCCCCGGTCAGGGCGAAGAAGTTGCTTTCTTT
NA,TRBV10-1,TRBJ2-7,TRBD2,CASSEAAGEVYEQYF,TGCGCCAGCAGTGAGGCAGCGGGAGAAGTCTACGAGCAGTACTTC
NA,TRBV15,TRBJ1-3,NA,CATSREQGRGTIYF,TGTGCCACCAGCAGAGAACAGGGCAGGGGCACCATATATTTT
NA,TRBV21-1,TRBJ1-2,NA,CASRPTTVGTGCDGYTF,TGTGCCAGCAGACCTACGACTGTGGGGACAGGGTGCGATGGCTACACCTTC
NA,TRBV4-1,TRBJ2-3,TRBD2,CASSPGLAKTDTQYF,TGCGCCAGCAGCCCCGGACTAGCGAAAACAGATACGCAGTATTTT